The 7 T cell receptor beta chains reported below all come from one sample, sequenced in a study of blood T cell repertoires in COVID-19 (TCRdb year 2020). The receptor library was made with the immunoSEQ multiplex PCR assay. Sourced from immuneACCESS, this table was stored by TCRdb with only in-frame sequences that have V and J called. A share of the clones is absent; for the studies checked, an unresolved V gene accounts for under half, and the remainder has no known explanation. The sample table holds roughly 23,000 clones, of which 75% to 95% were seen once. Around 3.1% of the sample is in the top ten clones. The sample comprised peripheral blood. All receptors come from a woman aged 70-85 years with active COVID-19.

CDR3 coding DNA: TGTGCCAGCAACCCGCCCGGGGGCACCGGGGAGCTGTTTTTT. It is translated as CASNPPGGTGELFF. The V call is TRBV6-6, the J call TRBJ2-2; the D gene is possibly TRBD2 (6 bases). Germline loops: CDR1 MNHNY, CDR2 SVGAGI (reference sequence). The CDR3 has 14 residues. The V and J ends lost 7 bases and 4 bases respectively, with 13 bases between them.

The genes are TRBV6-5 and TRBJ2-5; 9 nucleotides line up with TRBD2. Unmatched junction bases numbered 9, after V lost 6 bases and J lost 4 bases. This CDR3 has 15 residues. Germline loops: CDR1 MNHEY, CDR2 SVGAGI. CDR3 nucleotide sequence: TGTGCCAGCAGCCAGGGACTAGCCGAGGGAGAGACCCAGTACTTC. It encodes CASSQGLAEGETQYF.

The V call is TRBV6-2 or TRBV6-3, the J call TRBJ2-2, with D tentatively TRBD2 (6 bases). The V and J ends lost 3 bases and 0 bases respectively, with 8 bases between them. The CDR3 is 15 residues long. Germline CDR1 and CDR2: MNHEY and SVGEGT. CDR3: CASSYWGANTGELFF. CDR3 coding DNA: TGTGCCAGCAGTTATTGGGGGGCGAACACCGGGGAGCTGTTTTTT.

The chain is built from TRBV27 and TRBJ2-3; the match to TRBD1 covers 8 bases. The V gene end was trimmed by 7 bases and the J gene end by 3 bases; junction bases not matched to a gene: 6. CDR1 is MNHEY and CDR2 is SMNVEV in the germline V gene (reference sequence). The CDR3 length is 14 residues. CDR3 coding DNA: TGTGCCAGCAAGGACAGGGCAGGGACAGATACGCAGTATTTT. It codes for CASKDRAGTDTQYF.

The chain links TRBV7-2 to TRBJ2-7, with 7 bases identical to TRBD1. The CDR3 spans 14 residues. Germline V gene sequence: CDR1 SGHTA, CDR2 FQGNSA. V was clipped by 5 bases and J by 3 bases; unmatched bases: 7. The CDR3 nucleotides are TGTGCCAGCAGCCAAGACAGGGCAAACTACGAGCAGTACTTC. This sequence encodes CASSQDRANYEQYF.

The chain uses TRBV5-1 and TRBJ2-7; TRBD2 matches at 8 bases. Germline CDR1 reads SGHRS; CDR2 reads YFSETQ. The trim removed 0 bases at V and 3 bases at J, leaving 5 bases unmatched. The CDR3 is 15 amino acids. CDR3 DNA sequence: TGCGCCAGCAGCTTGGGGTTGGGACTAGACTACGAGCAGTACTTC. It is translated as CASSLGLGLDYEQYF.

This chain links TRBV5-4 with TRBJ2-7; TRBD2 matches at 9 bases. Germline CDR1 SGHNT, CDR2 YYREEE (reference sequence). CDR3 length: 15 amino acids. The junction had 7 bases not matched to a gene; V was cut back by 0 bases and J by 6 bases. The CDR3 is CASSLVGSGSLEQYF. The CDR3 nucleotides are TGTGCCAGCAGCTTGGTTGGTAGCGGGAGTCTCGAGCAGTACTTC. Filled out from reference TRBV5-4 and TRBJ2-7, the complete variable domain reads ETGVTQSPTHLIKTRGQQVTLRCSSQSGHNTVSWYQQALGQGPQFIFQYYREEENGRGNFPPRFSGLQFPNYSSELNVNALELDDSALYLCASSLVGSGSLEQYFGPGTRLTVT.